These 9 T cell receptor beta chains originate from one sample sequenced in a study of blood T cell repertoires in COVID-19. The assay was immunoSEQ multiplex PCR, and TCRdb's table has in-frame clones only and misses some. This table holds 100,000 to 150,000 clones, about 80% found once. Sequenced: peripheral blood. The receptors derive from a man aged 35-49 years with active or convalescent COVID-19.

This clone was found once. The V gene is TRBV4-1, the J gene TRBJ2-1; TRBD2 matches 12 bases. The CDR3 extends over 18 amino acids. J was trimmed by 2 bases and V by 5 bases; bases with no gene match: 10. The germline V gene encodes CDR1 MGHRA and CDR2 YSYEKL. The CDR3 DNA reads TGCGCCAGCAGCGTCCAAGGACTAGCGGGGATTCCCTACAATGAGCAGTTCTTC. Residues: CASSVQGLAGIPYNEQFF.

This chain joins TRBV6-6 and TRBJ2-7; TRBD1 agrees at 10 bases. Trimming took 8 bases from V and 2 from J; bases not matched to a gene: 6. In germline, CDR1 is MNHNY, CDR2 SVGAGI (reference sequence). The CDR3 has 14 amino acids. The CDR3 reads CASQRTGGPYEQYF. The CDR3 coding sequence is TGTGCCAGCCAGCGGACAGGGGGACCCTACGAGCAGTACTTC.

This clone was counted once. The rearrangement links TRBV2 to TRBJ2-6; D is possibly TRBD2 (6 bases). Trimming left V 5 bases short and J 4 bases short, with 12 bases between. Per the germline V gene, CDR1 is SNHLY and CDR2 is FYNNEI. The CDR3 loop spans 15 amino acids. In nucleotides, the CDR3 is TGTGCCAGCAGTCTTGGGGGAGGCGGGGCCAACGTCCTGACTTTC. This sequence encodes CASSLGGGGANVLTF. The full variable domain, rest sourced from reference TRBV2 and TRBJ2-6, is EPEVTQTPSHQVTQMGQEVILRCVPISNHLYFYWYRQILGQKVEFLVSFYNNEISEKSEIFDDQFSVERPDGSNFTLKIRSTKLEDSAMYFCASSLGGGGANVLTFGAGSRLTVL.

V is TRBV3-1 (or the pseudogene TRBV3-2) and J is TRBJ2-7, with D tentatively TRBD1 (6 bases). The CDR3 covers 17 residues. Trimming took 1 base from V and 1 from J, leaving 17 bases between them. Germline-derived CDR1 and CDR2 are LGHDT and YNNKEL (reference sequence). The CDR3 region has the DNA TGTGCCAGCAGCCAAGGACAGGCGAACGGCTCGTCCTACGAGCAGTACTTC. This codes for CASSQGQANGSSYEQYF.

The table lists this clone with a count of one. The DNA of the CDR3 is TGCAGTGCTAGTCAGGGATTTGAAGCTTTCTTT. It codes for CSASQGFEAFF. The rearrangement joins TRBV20-1 to TRBJ1-1; perhaps TRBD1 as D (5 bases). Trimming left V 3 bases short and J 7 bases short, with 9 bases between. The CDR3 spans 11 residues. CDR1 and CDR2 (germline): DFQATT, SNEGSKA (reference sequence).

The chain is built from TRBV19 and TRBJ2-1; 11 bases line up with TRBD1. There are 19 residues in the CDR3. V was clipped by 3 bases and J by 0 bases; unmatched bases: 10. In germline, CDR1 is LNHDA, CDR2 SQIVND (reference sequence). CDR3 loop: CASSISGQGASSSYNEQFF. The CDR3 nucleotides are TGTGCCAGTAGTATTTCAGGACAGGGGGCTTCCAGCTCCTACAATGAGCAGTTCTTC. Using reference TRBV19 and TRBJ2-1 for the parts outside the CDR3, the full variable domain is DGGITQSPKYLFRKEGQNVTLSCEQNLNHDAMYWYRQDPGQGLRLIYYSQIVNDFQKGDIAEGYSVSREKKESFPLTVTSAQKNPTAFYLCASSISGQGASSSYNEQFFGPGTRLTVL.

On this clone: The sample carries other DNA sequences with the same CDR3. This chain links TRBV5-1 with TRBJ2-7; a weak D match, TRBD2 (5 bases). This CDR3 is built from 12 residues. The germline gives CDR1 SGHRS, CDR2 YFSETQ. The V and J ends lost 5 bases and 0 bases respectively, with 6 bases between them. In nucleotides, the CDR3 is TGCGCCAGCAGTCGGGACTCCTACGAGCAGTACTTC. Translating it yields CASSRDSYEQYF.

This chain links TRBV6-5 with TRBJ1-2; no clear D. The CDR3 is made up of 13 amino acids. Trimming removed 8 bases at V and 5 bases at J, with 15 bases between. CDR1 MNHEY and CDR2 SVGAGI come from the germline V gene. As DNA, the CDR3 is TGTGCCAGCTCCGCGAACCAGGCATATGGCTACACCTTC. Its translation is CASSANQAYGYTF.

This chain links TRBV5-6 with TRBJ2-3; 12 bases align to TRBD2. Trimming cost V 4 bases and J 4 bases; bases outside gene matches: 7. CDR3 length: 16 amino acids. Germline values: CDR1 SGHDT, CDR2 YYEEEE. The CDR3 DNA follows: TGTGCCAGCAGCCTGAGACTAGCGGGGGCGTCAGATACGCAGTATTTT. Its translation is CASSLRLAGASDTQYF.